Shown below are 20 T cell receptor beta chains from a single sample sequenced in a study of T cell repertoires in aging, cancer and after chemotherapy. TCR beta rearrangements were amplified from peripheral blood genomic DNA. TRB rearrangements spanning V, D and J were amplified using mixed TRB-A/B primers. In TCRdb, the multiplex PCR reads were re-called with MiXCR into one record per CDR3 protein. The repertoire includes fewer than 4,500 distinct CDR3 sequences, around 44% of them detected once, and around 60% sits in the top ten. Material for sequencing was blood. The receptors derive from a human donor with a solid tumor.

The chain is built from TRBV28 and TRBJ2-1, with TRBD2 identical over 11 bases. After removal of 7 bases from V and 2 bases from J, the junction contained 7 bases not matched to a gene. Germline assignment: CDR1 MDHEN and CDR2 SYDVKM. This CDR3 comprises 16 residues. DNA for the CDR3: TGTGCCAGCACCCTCATGGGACTAGCGGCCTACAATGAGCAGTTCTTC. Its protein product is CASTLMGLAAYNEQFF.

This clonotype was detected only a few times. The gene calls are TRBV20-1 and TRBJ1-1; D is unclear. The CDR3 runs 16 residues. V lost 4 bases, J lost 3 bases, and 21 bases lay in between. CDR1 and CDR2 (germline): DFQATT, SNEGSKA (reference sequence). The DNA of the CDR3 is TGCAGTGCTACCACCGGCGGGAGGGCATCGGACACTGAAGCTTTCTTT. Protein product: CSATTGGRASDTEAFF.

This clonotype has just a few counts. The V and J genes are TRBV10-3 and TRBJ2-7, with 8 bases that match TRBD1. The CDR3 is 12 residues long. Germline loops: CDR1 ENHRY, CDR2 SYGVKD. Germline trimming cut 6 bases from V and 3 bases from J; bases unmatched to any gene: 1. The CDR3 nucleotides are TGTGCCATCAGGGGGACAGGCTACGAGCAGTACTTC. Translation gives CAIRGTGYEQYF.

V and J are TRBV29-1 and TRBJ2-1; unclear D gene. The CDR3 sequence is 11 residues long. Germline-derived CDR1 and CDR2 are SQVTM and ANQGSEA. Trimming removed 4 bases at V and 9 bases at J, with 10 bases between. The CDR3 coding sequence is TGCAGCGTTGTTGGCGGCGGTGAGCAGTTCTTC. This gives the protein CSVVGGGEQFF.

This chain links TRBV29-1 with TRBJ2-3; D perhaps matches TRBD2 (5 bases). CDR3 length: 13 amino acids. Germline CDR1 reads SQVTM; CDR2 reads ANQGSEA. CDR3 in DNA: TGCGAAGTACGGGGAGCTAGCACAGATACGCAGTATTTT. Translated: CEVRGASTDTQYF.

This chain links TRBV12-3 or TRBV12-4 with TRBJ1-4, with D tentatively TRBD1 (5 bases). The CDR3 spans 15 residues. V was trimmed by 6 bases and J by 8 bases, leaving 19 bases between them. CDR3 sequence: CASRERGPSVEKLFF. Written as DNA, the CDR3 is TGTGCCAGCAGAGAAAGGGGACCGTCCGTAGAAAAACTGTTTTTT.

The J gene is TRBJ2-5, the V gene TRBV20-1, with D tentatively TRBD1 or TRBD2 (5 bases each). The germline V gene encodes CDR1 DFQATT and CDR2 SNEGSKA (reference sequence). Trimming stripped 0 bases from V and 4 bases from J, with 12 bases between. The CDR3 is 14 amino acids. The CDR3 DNA sequence: TGCAGTGCTAGAGATCTAGCAGGGCTAGAGACCCAGTACTTC. This gives the protein CSARDLAGLETQYF.

By its share, this clonotype is medium-sized (0.01 to 0.1%). The chain couples TRBV7-2 to TRBJ1-1; the D gene is possibly TRBD1 (6 bases). CDR3 size: 14 residues. V lost 0 bases and J lost 7, with 12 bases in between. Germline CDR1 SGHTA, CDR2 FQGNSA. In DNA form, the CDR3 reads TGTGCCAGCAGCTTAGCGGTCAGGGGAGGTGAAGCTTTCTTT. Amino acid sequence: CASSLAVRGGEAFF.

This clonotype was picked up a small number of times. The CDR3 loop reads CASSSTGAGANVLTF. The CDR3 nucleotides are TGTGCCAGCAGCTCTACAGGGGCTGGGGCCAACGTCCTGACTTTC. The chain couples TRBV7-9 to TRBJ2-6, with 7 bases fitting TRBD1. V dropped 4 bases and J dropped 2; count of bases not matched to a gene: 2. In germline, CDR1 is SEHNR, CDR2 FQNEAQ (reference sequence). The CDR3 runs to 15 residues.

This clonotype was counted only a few times. The rearrangement uses TRBV20-1 and TRBJ1-6, with 8 bases that match TRBD1. The germline gives CDR1 DFQATT, CDR2 SNEGSKA (reference sequence). V was pared by 5 bases and J by 4 bases, with 10 bases of the junction left unmatched. The CDR3 has 16 amino acids. The CDR3 DNA follows: TGCAGTGCTCCATCAGGGGGCAGGCCTTATAATTCACCCCTCCACTTT. Amino acids: CSAPSGGRPYNSPLHF.

As for this clonotype: An end of the junction differs from the germline gene, which may be a read error. This sequence joins TRBV5-1 and TRBJ1-3; D not resolved. In germline, CDR1 is SGHRS, CDR2 YFSETQ. The CDR3 is 15 amino acids. As DNA, the CDR3 is TGCGCCAGCAGATTGGGTCGAGGGCCTGGAAACACCATATATTTT. Translating it yields CASRLGRGPGNTIYF.

This clonotype counts as large. The chain carries TRBV25-1 and TRBJ2-1; 8 bases are a match to TRBD2. Germline CDR1 MGHDK, CDR2 SYGVNS. The CDR3 covers 14 residues. V was clipped by 5 bases and J by 4 bases; unmatched bases: 4. The CDR3, as DNA: TGTGCCAGCAGTTTAGCGGGATTTTACAATGAGCAGTTCTTC. Translation gives CASSLAGFYNEQFF.

In its sample, this clonotype was seen a few times. The chain uses TRBV11-2 and TRBJ1-1; 7 bases fit TRBD1. The trim removed 5 bases at V and 6 bases at J, leaving 9 bases unmatched. The germline V gene has CDR1 SGHAT and CDR2 FQNNGV. There are 14 residues in the CDR3. The CDR3 loop is CASSQPRQGPEAFF. The CDR3 nucleotides are TGTGCCAGCAGCCAACCAAGACAGGGCCCTGAAGCTTTCTTT.

This clonotype is classed as medium-sized. The V and J genes are TRBV19 and TRBJ1-3, with 9 bases fitting TRBD1. The CDR3 totals 15 residues. CDR1 is LNHDA, CDR2 SQIVND, per germline (reference sequence). Trimming at V came to 5 bases and at J to 5 bases, leaving 7 bases not matched to a gene. CDR3 sequence: CASSADRGLRNTIYF. CDR3 nucleotide sequence: TGTGCCAGTAGTGCGGACAGGGGACTGCGAAACACCATATATTTT.

CDR3 sequence (DNA): TGTGCCAGCAGTTTTGGGACTGACGAGCGGGAGTCGAGGTTCTTC. Its protein product is CASSFGTDERESRFF. This rearrangement joins TRBV12-3 or TRBV12-4 to TRBJ2-1; 8 bases map to TRBD2. The CDR3 has 15 residues. V lost 3 bases, J lost 15 bases, and 16 bases stayed unmatched.

This chain links TRBV10-3 with TRBJ2-7; D ambiguous. V was trimmed by 10 bases and J by 5 bases, leaving 21 bases between them. The V gene's germline CDR1 is ENHRY and CDR2 SYGVKD. The CDR3 covers 14 residues. CDR3 in amino acids: CATTRTPSTHEQYF. DNA for the CDR3: TGTGCCACTACGAGAACACCATCGACCCACGAGCAGTACTTC.

The chain recombines TRBV25-1 with TRBJ2-7, with 9 positions matching TRBD2. Trimming at V came to 11 bases and at J to 2 bases, leaving 7 bases not matched to a gene. The V gene's germline CDR1 is MGHDK and CDR2 SYGVNS. This CDR3 has 13 amino acids. For the CDR3, the DNA is TGTGCCTCAGGGCGGGGGGGACCCTACGAGCAGTACTTC. This sequence encodes CASGRGGPYEQYF.

This chain links TRBV7-3 with TRBJ2-3; the D gene is possibly TRBD1 (6 bases). V was cut by 6 bases and J by 2 bases, with 15 bases left in between. Germline loops: CDR1 SGHTA, CDR2 FQGTGA. The CDR3 is 15 amino acids. CDR3 sequence: CASSFGQIDTDTQYF. CDR3 coding DNA: TGTGCCAGCAGTTTCGGACAGATTGACACAGATACGCAGTATTTT.

This clonotype was recorded a few times. The rearrangement links TRBV6-1 to TRBJ2-7; maybe TRBD2 (6 bases). V gave up 6 bases and J gave up 4 bases, with 13 bases separating them. Germline values: CDR1 MNHNS, CDR2 SASEGT. The CDR3 has 13 amino acids. The CDR3 bases are TGTGCCAGCAGCAAAATGGGGGGATACGAGCAGTACTTC. Amino acid sequence: CASSKMGGYEQYF.

This chain connects TRBV29-1 to TRBJ1-3; D remains ambiguous. The CDR3 loop spans 14 amino acids. Germline CDR1 and CDR2: SQVTM and ANQGSEA. V was trimmed by 0 bases and J by 4 bases, leaving 10 bases between them. As DNA, the CDR3 is TGCAGCGTTGAAGATCCTTCAGGAGGAAACACCATATATTTT. Its protein product is CSVEDPSGGNTIYF.